This T cell receptor beta chain was sequenced in a study of human T cells and chemical hapten exposure. Study-level points and caveats: DPC sensitization left the count of TCRs above 1 in 1000 unchanged.

Only a few counts were recorded for this clonotype. Its target is unknown. The study's library attached unique molecular identifiers to single cDNA molecules. TCRdb ran MiXCR on the 5' RACE reads and lists one entry per CDR3 protein. The sample consists of some 150,000 distinct CDR3 sequences, 4.1% of them appearing once. From whole blood left unfractionated, total RNA was extracted. This clonotype originated in a female donor in good health.

The CDR3 nucleotides read TGTGCCAGTAGTACAGGGACAGAACCGAATTCACCCCTCCACTTT. Its protein is CASSTGTEPNSPLHF. The chain joins TRBV19 to TRBJ1-6; 7 nucleotides line up with TRBD1. Germline V CDR1 and CDR2: LNHDA, SQIVND (reference sequence). This CDR3 is 15 amino acids long. V dropped 4 bases and J dropped 7; count of bases not matched to a gene: 7.